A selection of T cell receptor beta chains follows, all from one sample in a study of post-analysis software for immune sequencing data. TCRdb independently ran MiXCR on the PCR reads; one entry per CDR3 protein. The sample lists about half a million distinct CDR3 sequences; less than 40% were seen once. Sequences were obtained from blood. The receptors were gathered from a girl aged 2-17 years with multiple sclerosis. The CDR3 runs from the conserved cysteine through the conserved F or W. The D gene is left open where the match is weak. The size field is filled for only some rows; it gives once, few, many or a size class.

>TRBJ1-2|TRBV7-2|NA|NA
TGTGCCAGCAGCGTCCGAGGGTACAGAGACTATGGCTACACCTTC
CASSVRGYRDYGYTF
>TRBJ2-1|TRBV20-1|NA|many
TGCAGTGCAATGGGGAATGAGCAGTTCTTC
CSAMGNEQFF
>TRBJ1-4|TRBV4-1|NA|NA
TGCGCCAGCAGCCAAGATCGGAGGGGCACTGAAAAACTGTTTTTT
CASSQDRRGTEKLFF
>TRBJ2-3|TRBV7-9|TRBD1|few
TGTGCCAGCAGGGACAGGGAAAAACCCACAGATACGCAGTATTTT
CASRDREKPTDTQYF
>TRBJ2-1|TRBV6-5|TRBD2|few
TGTGCCAGCAGTTACTCTAGCGGGACAAAGAACTCCTACAATGAGCAGTTCTTC
CASSYSSGTKNSYNEQFF
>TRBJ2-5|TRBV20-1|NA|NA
TGCAGTGCTAGAATGCGTCTCGGGGAGACCCAGTACTTC
CSARMRLGETQYF
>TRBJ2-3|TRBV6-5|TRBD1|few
TGTGCCAGCAGTCCCGGACAGGGGGACACAGATACGCAGTATTTT
CASSPGQGDTDTQYF
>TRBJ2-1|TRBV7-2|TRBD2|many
TGTGCCAGCAGCTCCACTAGCGGGCCGGACTACAATGAGCAGTTCTTC
CASSSTSGPDYNEQFF
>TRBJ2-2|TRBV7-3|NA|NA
TGTGCCAGCAGTAGTGGGGACTTTTACACCGGGGAGCTGTTTTTT
CASSSGDFYTGELFF
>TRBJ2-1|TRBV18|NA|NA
TGTGCCAGCTCACGTTCCCCAACAGGGTTCTCCTACAATGAGCAGTTCTTC
CASSRSPTGFSYNEQFF
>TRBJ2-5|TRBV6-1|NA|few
TGTGCCAGCAGTGAGTTACAGGGCGGCGAGACCCAGTACTTC
CASSELQGGETQYF
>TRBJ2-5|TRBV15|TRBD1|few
TGTGCCACCAGCAAACCAAGGACAGGAAGGGAGACCCAGTACTTC
CATSKPRTGRETQYF
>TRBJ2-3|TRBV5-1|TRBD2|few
TGCGCCAGCAGCCTAGGTCGGACTAGCGGGGGCCCCATGTGGGATACGCAGTATTTT
CASSLGRTSGGPMWDTQYF
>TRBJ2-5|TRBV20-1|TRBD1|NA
TGCAGTGCTTTATTTGACAGGGTCGGAGAGACCCAGTACTTC
CSALFDRVGETQYF
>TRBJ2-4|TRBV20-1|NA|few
TGCAGTGCTAGAGACTCACGGGATTTAGCCAAAAACATTCAGTACTTC
CSARDSRDLAKNIQYF
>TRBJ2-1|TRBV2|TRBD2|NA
TGTGCCAGCAGTGAAGGGACTAGCTGGGAGCAGTTCTTC
CASSEGTSWEQFF
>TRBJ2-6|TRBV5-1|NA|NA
TGCGCCAGCAGCTTGCTGACAGCTCCTGGGGCCAACGTCCTGACTTTC
CASSLLTAPGANVLTF
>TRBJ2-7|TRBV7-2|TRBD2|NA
TGTGCCAGCAGCTTATTAGCGGGAGGGATCGACGAGCAGTACTTC
CASSLLAGGIDEQYF
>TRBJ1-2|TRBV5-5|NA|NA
TGTGCCAGCAGCTTTGCAGTAAACGGCTACACCTTC
CASSFAVNGYTF
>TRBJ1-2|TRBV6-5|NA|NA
TGTGCCAGCAGTACCCTCCAGGGGTGCTATGGCTACACCTTC
CASSTLQGCYGYTF
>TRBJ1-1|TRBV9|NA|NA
TGTGCCAGCAGCGTAGGCGGGGAGAACACTGAAGCTTTCTTT
CASSVGGENTEAFF
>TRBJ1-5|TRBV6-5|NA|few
TGTGCCAGCAGTTACTCTGGGCCTAATCAGCCCCAGCATTTT
CASSYSGPNQPQHF
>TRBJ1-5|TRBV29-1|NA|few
TGCAGCGTTGAGTTTGGCAGCTACAATCAGCCCCAGCATTTT
CSVEFGSYNQPQHF
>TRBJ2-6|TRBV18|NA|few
TGTGCCAGCTCACCACCGGCCGGGGCCAACGTCCTGACTTTC
CASSPPAGANVLTF
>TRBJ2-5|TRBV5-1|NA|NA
TGCGCCAGCAGCTTGGTGTCCGAACAAGAGACCCAGTACTTC
CASSLVSEQETQYF
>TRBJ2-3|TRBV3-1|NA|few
TGTGCCAGCAGCCAAGATTTAGGGCTTCGGACAGATACGCAGTATTTT
CASSQDLGLRTDTQYF
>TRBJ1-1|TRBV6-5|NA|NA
TGTGCCAGCAGTTATTGGAGCACTGAAGCTTTCTTT
CASSYWSTEAFF
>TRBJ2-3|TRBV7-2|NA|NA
TGTGCCAGCAGCTTACTGATGCTAGGGGCCGGGTCAGATACGCAGTATTTT
CASSLLMLGAGSDTQYF
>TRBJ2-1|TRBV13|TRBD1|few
TGTGCCAGCAGCCCCGGACAGGGCCATGAGCAGTTCTTC
CASSPGQGHEQFF
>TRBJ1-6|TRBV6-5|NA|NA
TGTGCCAGCAGTTACTCTCACTCACCCCTCCACTTT
CASSYSHSPLHF
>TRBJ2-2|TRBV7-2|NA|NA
TGTGCCAGCAGCCGTGGAGGAGGGGGGGCCACCGGGGAGCTGTTTTTT
CASSRGGGGATGELFF
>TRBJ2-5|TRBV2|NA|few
TGTGCCAGCAGGCAATCCAACCGGGAGACCCAGTACTTC
CASRQSNRETQYF
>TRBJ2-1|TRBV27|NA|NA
TGTGCCAGCAGTTTATCACTCCCATGGGGGCGAGGGTCCTACAATGAGCAGTTCTTC
CASSLSLPWGRGSYNEQFF
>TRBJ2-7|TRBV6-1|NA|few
TGTGCCAGCAGTGAATACAAAGGGATCTACGAGCAGTACTTC
CASSEYKGIYEQYF
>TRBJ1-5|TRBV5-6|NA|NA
TGTGCCAGCAGCTTAGGGGGTTGGAGCAATCAGCCCCAGCATTTT
CASSLGGWSNQPQHF
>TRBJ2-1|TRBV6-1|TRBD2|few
TGTGCCAGCAGTGAAGTAGCTAGCGGGTACAATGAGCAGTTCTTC
CASSEVASGYNEQFF
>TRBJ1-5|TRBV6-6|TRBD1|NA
TGTGACAGCAGTTCGGACAGGGGAGGTCAGCCCCAGCATTTT
CDSSSDRGGQPQHF
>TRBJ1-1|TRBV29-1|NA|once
TGCAGCTCGTTCGACAGTTTTGAAGCTTTCTTT
CSSFDSFEAFF
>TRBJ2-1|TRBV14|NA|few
TGTGCCAGCAGCCAGTCTGGCAGATTTGGGCAGTTCTTC
CASSQSGRFGQFF
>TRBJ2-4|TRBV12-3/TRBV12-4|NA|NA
TGTGCCAGCTCGACGAGGGGTGGGTCGGACATTCAGTACTTC
CASSTRGGSDIQYF
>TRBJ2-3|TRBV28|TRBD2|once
TGTGCCAGCAGTACGACTAGCGGGGGATACACAGATACGCAGTATTTT
CASSTTSGGYTDTQYF
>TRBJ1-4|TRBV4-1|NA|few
TGCGCCAGCAGCCTCATGGGGAAAGCAACTAATGAAAAACTGTTTTTT
CASSLMGKATNEKLFF
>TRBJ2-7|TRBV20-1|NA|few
TGCAGTGCTACAGGGGACCACTCCTCCTACGAGCAGTACTTC
CSATGDHSSYEQYF
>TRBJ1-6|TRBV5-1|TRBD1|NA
TGCGCCAGCAGCTTGGCCGGGACAGACAATTCACCCCTCCACTTT
CASSLAGTDNSPLHF
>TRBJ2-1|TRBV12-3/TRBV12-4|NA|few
TGTGCCAGCAGTTTCATCACAAATGAGCAGTTCTTC
CASSFITNEQFF
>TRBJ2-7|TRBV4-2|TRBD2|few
TGTGCCAGCAGGGGCGGGGGGGCCTACGAGCAGTACTTC
CASRGGGAYEQYF
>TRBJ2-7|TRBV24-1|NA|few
TGTGCCACCAGTGGTCAGGGCCGGGACGAGCAGTACTTC
CATSGQGRDEQYF
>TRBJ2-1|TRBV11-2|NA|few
TGTGCCAGCAGCCGGGAGCGGGATGAGCAGTTCTTC
CASSRERDEQFF
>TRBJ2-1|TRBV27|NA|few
TGTGCCAGCAGTTTATCGCGCAGGGACAATGAGCAGTTCTTC
CASSLSRRDNEQFF
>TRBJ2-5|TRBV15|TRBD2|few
TGTGCCACCAGCAGAGAGGGGGAGGGAGAGACCCAGTACTTC
CATSREGEGETQYF
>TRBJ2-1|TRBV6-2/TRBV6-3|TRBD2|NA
TGTGCCAGCAGAATAGCGGGGGGTACGAATGAGCAGTTCTTC
CASRIAGGTNEQFF
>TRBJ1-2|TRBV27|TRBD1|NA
TGTGCCAGCAGGCCAGGGACAGGGGACAACTATGGCTACACCTTC
CASRPGTGDNYGYTF
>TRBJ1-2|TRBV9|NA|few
TGTGCCAGCAGCGTAGCCGGGGGGATAAACTATGGCTACACCTTC
CASSVAGGINYGYTF
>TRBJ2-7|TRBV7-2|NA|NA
TGTGCCAGCAGCTTCAATATTAACGAGCAGTACTTC
CASSFNINEQYF
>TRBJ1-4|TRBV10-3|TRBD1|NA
TGTGCCATCAGAAAAGGACAGGTAGAGGGTGAAAAACTGTTTTTT
CAIRKGQVEGEKLFF
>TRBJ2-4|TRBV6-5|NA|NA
TGTGCCAGCGGGCTAGCCAAAAACATTCAGTACTTC
CASGLAKNIQYF
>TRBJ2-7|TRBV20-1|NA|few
TGCAGTGCTCCGATCGGGGGGCTTCCCTACGAGCAGTACTTC
CSAPIGGLPYEQYF
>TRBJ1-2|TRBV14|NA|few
TGTGCCAGCAGCCGACAGACATCCTATGGCTACACCTTC
CASSRQTSYGYTF